This entry lists 23 T cell receptor beta chains sequenced from one sample in a study of T cell changes during pregnancy in multiple sclerosis. Profiled with immunoSEQ multiplex PCR; TCRdb holds only in-frame clones, not every one. The sample has some 100,000 clones; 90% to 95% are singletons. The specimen comprised peripheral blood, sampled before pregnancy. Source of these receptors: a female donor with multiple sclerosis, enrolled in a pregnancy study.

V gene TRBV11-2 combines with J gene TRBJ2-7; no reliable D call. The length of the CDR3 is 12 residues. Looked up from germline, CDR1 is SGHAT and CDR2 is FQNNGV. V was trimmed by 5 bases and J by 3 bases, leaving 8 bases between them. As DNA, the CDR3 is TGTGCCAGCAGCCCGGGTGGCTACGAGCAGTACTTC. It translates to CASSPGGYEQYF.

The chain uses TRBV5-4 and TRBJ2-1; 9 bases fit TRBD2. Looked up from germline, CDR1 is SGHNT and CDR2 is YYREEE (reference sequence). J gave up 9 bases and V 0 bases, and 10 bases lay outside the gene matches. The CDR3 is 16 amino acids. The CDR3 protein is CASSLGAGGPLGEQFF. The CDR3 coding sequence is TGTGCCAGCAGCTTGGGGGCGGGAGGGCCGTTGGGTGAGCAGTTCTTC.

V gene TRBV5-4 combines with J gene TRBJ2-2; 7 nucleotides line up with TRBD2. The ends lost 4 bases at V and 1 base at J; junction bases unmatched: 10. Germline CDR1 SGHNT, CDR2 YYREEE (reference sequence). There are 17 residues in the CDR3. The CDR3 DNA reads as TGTGCCAGCAGCACGGAGGGAGGGCGACAGAACACCGGGGAGCTGTTTTTT. Translated, it gives CASSTEGGRQNTGELFF.

The chain uses TRBV4-1 and TRBJ1-2, with TRBD1 identical over 7 bases. The CDR3 extends over 15 amino acids. The V and J ends lost 4 bases and 6 bases, in that order; junction bases with no gene match: 11. From germline, CDR1 is MGHRA and CDR2 YSYEKL. The CDR3 loop is CASSRHDRVVDGYTF. The CDR3 bases are TGCGCCAGCAGCCGCCATGACAGGGTTGTCGATGGCTACACCTTC.

V gene TRBV13 combines with J gene TRBJ1-5; TRBD1 agrees at 9 bases. Germline CDR1 and CDR2: PRHDT and FYEKMQ (reference sequence). CDR3 length equals 16 residues. The junction had 5 bases not matched to a gene; V was cut back by 5 bases and J by 0 bases. The CDR3 region has the DNA TGTGCCAGCAGCCAAGGACAGGGGAATAGCAATCAGCCCCAGCATTTT. This codes for CASSQGQGNSNQPQHF.

The rearrangement links TRBV5-6 to TRBJ1-3, with 8 bases fitting TRBD1. CDR1 and CDR2 (germline): SGHDT, YYEEEE. CDR3 length equals 14 residues. Trimming cost V 2 bases and J 4 bases; bases outside gene matches: 2. For the CDR3, the DNA is TGTGCCAGCAGCTTTAGGACAGGGGGAAACACCATATATTTT. This codes for CASSFRTGGNTIYF.

For the CDR3, the DNA is TGTGCCAGCAGCTTAGGGGGACTAGCGGGATGGGGCGAGGAGACCCAGTACTTC. Amino acid sequence: CASSLGGLAGWGEETQYF. The rearrangement joins TRBV7-7 to TRBJ2-5; TRBD2 matches at 13 bases. The CDR3 consists of 18 residues. CDR1 SSHAT and CDR2 FNYEAQ come from the germline V gene (reference sequence). V shed 1 base, J shed 5 bases, and the junction held 10 bases outside the gene matches.

The rearrangement uses TRBV19 and TRBJ2-7; tentatively, D is TRBD2 (5 bases). The V gene lost 8 bases and the J gene lost 4 bases, with 18 bases spanning the gap. From germline, CDR1 is LNHDA and CDR2 SQIVND (reference sequence). The CDR3 has 14 amino acids. CDR3 loop: CASSPTGITYEQYF. The CDR3 DNA is TGTGCCAGTTCCCCGACGGGAATTACTTACGAGCAGTACTTC.

The DNA of the CDR3 is TGTGCCAGCAGCTCACGGACTAGCGGGAGTCCTACCCAAGAGACCCAGTACTTC. Protein: CASSSRTSGSPTQETQYF. The chain is built from TRBV14 and TRBJ2-5, with TRBD2 identical over 13 bases. V lost 5 bases and J lost 1; bases outside the gene matches: 10. The CDR3 spans 18 residues. Germline V gene data show CDR1 as SGHDN and CDR2 as FVKESK.

The CDR3 sequence: CASSILINNEQFF. The CDR3 coding sequence is TGTGCCAGTAGTATTCTTATAAACAATGAGCAGTTCTTC. The chain combines TRBV19 with TRBJ2-1; D gene ambiguous. CDR1 and CDR2 (germline): LNHDA, SQIVND (reference sequence). The CDR3 spans 13 residues. Trimming cost V 3 bases and J 5 bases, with 8 bases left between them.

This chain connects TRBV19 to TRBJ1-1; 8 bases match TRBD1. The J segment lost 2 bases and the V segment lost 3 bases, leaving 8 bases of the junction unmatched. The CDR3 loop spans 16 amino acids. From germline, CDR1 is LNHDA and CDR2 SQIVND (reference sequence). The CDR3 nucleotides read TGTGCCAGTAGTATTGGCAGGGGGCTCGGCAACACTGAAGCTTTCTTT. This sequence encodes CASSIGRGLGNTEAFF.

This chain connects TRBV19 to TRBJ1-2; D gene ambiguous. The germline gives CDR1 LNHDA, CDR2 SQIVND (reference sequence). Trimming shortened V by 7 bases and J by 1 base, and 16 bases separated the two germline ends. The CDR3 covers 15 residues. Written as DNA, the CDR3 is TGTGCCAGTACAAATAGGCAGGCTCTTAACTATGGCTACACCTTC. Residues: CASTNRQALNYGYTF.

Here the CDR3 DNA reads TGTGCCAGCAGCTTGCATGGCGGGGGATCCTACGAGCAGTACTTC. Amino acids: CASSLHGGGSYEQYF. J is TRBJ2-7 and V is TRBV11-2, with TRBD2 matching 7 bases. From germline, CDR1 is SGHAT and CDR2 FQNNGV. The CDR3 is 15 residues long. V lost 3 bases and J lost 1; bases outside the gene matches: 6.

The V and J genes are TRBV6-1 and TRBJ2-5, with D uncertain. Germline V gene sequence: CDR1 MNHNS, CDR2 SASEGT. Trimming cost V 2 bases and J 7 bases, with 5 bases left between them. The CDR3 spans 11 residues. The CDR3 bases are TGTGCCAGCAGTGAACTCGGGACCCAGTACTTC. Translation gives CASSELGTQYF.

The chain carries TRBV7-9 and TRBJ2-2; 9 bases map to TRBD1. Germline V gene sequence: CDR1 SEHNR, CDR2 FQNEAQ (reference sequence). This CDR3 contains 12 residues. Losses at the gene ends were 3 bases for V and 12 bases for J; bases not matched to a gene: 2. CDR3 coding DNA: TGTGCCAGCAGCTTTGGACAGGGGAAGCTGTTTTTT. Translation: CASSFGQGKLFF.

This clone was seen once. CDR3 in DNA: TGTGCCAGCAGCCCTCTAGCGGGAGGGGGGAATGAGCAGTTCTTC. This sequence encodes CASSPLAGGGNEQFF. The rearrangement uses TRBV7-6 and TRBJ2-1; 12 nucleotides agree with TRBD2. Germline CDR1 reads SGHVS; CDR2 reads FNYEAQ. This CDR3 spans 15 amino acids. J gave up 7 bases and V 5 bases, and 6 bases lay outside the gene matches.

This clone was seen just once. This chain connects TRBV2 to TRBJ1-5; perhaps TRBD1 as D (6 bases). The CDR3 has 15 amino acids. The germline V and J ends were trimmed by 8 bases and 1 base, with 15 bases remaining between them. Germline-derived CDR1 and CDR2 are SNHLY and FYNNEI. The CDR3, as DNA: TGTGCCAGCGCTAAAGGGGGTTTGAGCAATCAGCCCCAGCATTTT. It codes for CASAKGGLSNQPQHF.

The rearrangement links TRBV27 to TRBJ2-1, with D tentatively TRBD2 (6 bases). The CDR3 is 14 residues long. Looked up from germline, CDR1 is MNHEY and CDR2 is SMNVEV (reference sequence). V was pared by 5 bases and J by 4 bases, with 12 bases between. The CDR3 protein is CASSPGTHYNEQFF. For the CDR3, the DNA is TGTGCCAGCAGTCCTGGGACTCATTACAATGAGCAGTTCTTC.

The CDR3 nucleotides are TGTGCCTACCCGGGGATGAACACTGAAGCTTTCTTT. It codes for CAYPGMNTEAFF. The chain joins TRBV30 to TRBJ1-1; D uncertain. Trimming shortened V by 7 bases and J by 0 bases, and 9 bases separated the two germline ends. This CDR3 region has 12 residues. The germline CDR1 and CDR2 sequences are GTSNPN and SVGIG (reference sequence).

The rearrangement joins TRBV25-1 to TRBJ1-1; no reliable D call. The CDR3 has 13 residues. Trimming took off 6 bases at V and 4 bases at J, with 12 bases between the two ends. The germline V gene has CDR1 MGHDK and CDR2 SYGVNS. CDR3 region: CASSPSPGTEAFF. DNA of the CDR3: TGTGCCAGCAGCCCGAGCCCGGGCACTGAAGCTTTCTTT. The full variable domain, with the rest looked up from reference TRBV25-1 and TRBJ1-1, is EADIYQTPRYLVIGTGKKITLECSQTMGHDKMYWYQQDPGMELHLIHYSYGVNSTEKGDLSSESTVSRIRTEHFPLTLESARPSHTSQYLCASSPSPGTEAFFGQGTRLTVV.

The chain recombines TRBV5-1 with TRBJ2-2; D perhaps matches TRBD2 (6 bases). Trimming cost V 2 bases and J 7 bases, with 6 bases left between them. The germline CDR1 and CDR2 sequences are SGHRS and YFSETQ. The length of the CDR3 is 12 residues. CDR3 sequence (DNA): TGCGCCAGCAGCTTCGGGGGCGGGGAGCTGTTTTTT. Translation: CASSFGGGELFF.

This clone was counted once. The chain recombines TRBV10-3 with TRBJ2-7, with 10 bases that match TRBD2. The germline gives CDR1 ENHRY, CDR2 SYGVKD. V shed 2 bases and J 3 bases; nucleotides not matched to a gene: 13. CDR3 size: 18 residues. Here the CDR3 DNA reads TGTGCCATCAGTGAGCCAAAAATAGCGGGAGGCCCCGGCTACGAGCAGTACTTC. Amino acids: CAISEPKIAGGPGYEQYF.

The rearrangement uses TRBV27 and TRBJ1-5; D perhaps matches TRBD1 (6 bases). Trimming pared 7 bases from V and 1 base from J, leaving 14 bases between. Germline lookup yields CDR1 MNHEY and CDR2 SMNVEV (reference sequence). CDR3 length equals 15 residues. CDR3 in DNA: TGTGCCAGCAAAGATAGGACAGCCAGCAATCAGCCCCAGCATTTT. It codes for CASKDRTASNQPQHF.